Reported below is one T cell receptor (beta chain). Its antigen is currently unknown. The junction and the germline gene differ at one end; a read error may be behind it. The CDR3 extends over 13 amino acids. Germline lookup yields CDR1 SGHKS and CDR2 YYEKEE (reference sequence). This record belongs to a study of tumor-infiltrating lymphocytes in primary liver carcinoma. Germline DNA was also extracted, while the blood RNA originated from unsorted whole blood. Findings of the study overall: Each sample was bulk and unsorted; consequently, CD4+ and CD8+ repertoires were not compared.

Synthesis of TCR beta cDNA was carried out from 500 ng total RNA with a constant-region primer. TCR beta libraries came from three nested multiplex PCR rounds using slightly modified ARM-PCR. The two initial PCR rounds, roughly 11 cycles each, used TRBV1-TRBV30 forward and C-beta reverse primers. TCRdb reprocessed the multiplex PCR reads with MiXCR, giving one entry per CDR3 protein. The sample has approximately 330,000 distinct CDR3 sequences; approximately 64% are singletons. The chain couples TRBV5-5 to TRBJ2-2, with a weak D call TRBD2 (5 bases). Sequences were obtained from peripheral blood. This sequence was found in a man between 40 and 49 years old with primary liver carcinoma and hepatitis B virus infection. The CDR3 DNA follows: TGTGCCAGCAGCTTGGGAGCTTCCGGGGAGCTGTCTTTT. Amino acids: CASSLGASGELSF.